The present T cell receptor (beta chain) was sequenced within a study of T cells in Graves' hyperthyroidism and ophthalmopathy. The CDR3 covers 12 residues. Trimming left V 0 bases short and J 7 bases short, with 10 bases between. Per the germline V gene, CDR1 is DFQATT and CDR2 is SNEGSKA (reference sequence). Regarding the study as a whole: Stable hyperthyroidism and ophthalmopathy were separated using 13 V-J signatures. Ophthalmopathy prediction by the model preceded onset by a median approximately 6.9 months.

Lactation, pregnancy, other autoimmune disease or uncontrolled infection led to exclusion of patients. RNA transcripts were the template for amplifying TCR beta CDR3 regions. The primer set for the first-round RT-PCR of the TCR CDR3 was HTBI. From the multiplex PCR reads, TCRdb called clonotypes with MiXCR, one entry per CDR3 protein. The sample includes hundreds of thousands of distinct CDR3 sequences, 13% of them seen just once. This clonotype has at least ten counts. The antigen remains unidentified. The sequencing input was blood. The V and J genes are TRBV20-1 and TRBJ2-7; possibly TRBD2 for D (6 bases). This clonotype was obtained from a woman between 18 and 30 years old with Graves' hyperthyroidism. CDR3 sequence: CSAREPGREQYF. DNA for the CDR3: TGCAGTGCTAGAGAACCAGGGAGGGAGCAGTACTTC.